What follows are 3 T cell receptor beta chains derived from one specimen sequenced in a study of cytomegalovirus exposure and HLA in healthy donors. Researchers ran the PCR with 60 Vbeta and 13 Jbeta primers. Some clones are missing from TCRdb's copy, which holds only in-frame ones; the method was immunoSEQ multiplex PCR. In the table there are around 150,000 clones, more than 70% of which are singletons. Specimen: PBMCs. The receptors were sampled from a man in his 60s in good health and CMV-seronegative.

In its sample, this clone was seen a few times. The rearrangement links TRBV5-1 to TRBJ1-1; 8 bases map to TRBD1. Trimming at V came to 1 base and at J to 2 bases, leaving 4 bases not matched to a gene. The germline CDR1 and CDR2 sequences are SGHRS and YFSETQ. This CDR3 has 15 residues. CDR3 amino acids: CASSLRTGLNTEAFF. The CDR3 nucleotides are TGCGCCAGCAGCTTGAGGACAGGGTTAAACACTGAAGCTTTCTTT.

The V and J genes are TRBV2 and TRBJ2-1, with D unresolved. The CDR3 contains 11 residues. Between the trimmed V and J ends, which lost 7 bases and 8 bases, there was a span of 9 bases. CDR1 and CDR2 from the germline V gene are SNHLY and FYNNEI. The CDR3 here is CASTPQDEQFF. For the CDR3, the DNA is TGTGCCAGCACCCCTCAGGATGAGCAGTTCTTC.

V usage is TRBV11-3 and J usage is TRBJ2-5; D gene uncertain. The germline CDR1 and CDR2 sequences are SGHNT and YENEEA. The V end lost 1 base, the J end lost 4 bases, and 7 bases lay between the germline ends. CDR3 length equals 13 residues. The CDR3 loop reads CASSLAPPETQYF. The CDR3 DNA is TGTGCCAGCAGCTTAGCTCCTCCAGAGACCCAGTACTTC.